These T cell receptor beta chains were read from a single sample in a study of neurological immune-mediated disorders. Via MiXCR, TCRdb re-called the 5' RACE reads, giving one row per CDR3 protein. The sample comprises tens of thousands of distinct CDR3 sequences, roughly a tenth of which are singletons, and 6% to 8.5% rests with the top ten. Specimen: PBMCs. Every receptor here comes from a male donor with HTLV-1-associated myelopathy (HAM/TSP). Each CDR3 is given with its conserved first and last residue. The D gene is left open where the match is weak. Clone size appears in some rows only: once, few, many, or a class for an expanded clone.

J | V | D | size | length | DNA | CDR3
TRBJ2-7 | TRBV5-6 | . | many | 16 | TGTGCCAGCAGACACCGACCGGGCTTGGGGGACTACGAGCAGTACTTC | CASRHRPGLGDYEQYF
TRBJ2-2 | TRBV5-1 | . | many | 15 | TGCGCCAGCAGCCCAATGACTGAGAACACCGGGGAGCTGTTTTTT | CASSPMTENTGELFF
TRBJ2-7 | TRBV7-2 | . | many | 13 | TGTGCCAGCAGTCGACTTCCAACCTACGAGCAGTACTTC | CASSRLPTYEQYF
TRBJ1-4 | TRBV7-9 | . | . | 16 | TGTGCCAGCAGCGGAATCGGCCCCTCGAAGGGGGAAAAACTGTTTTTT | CASSGIGPSKGEKLFF
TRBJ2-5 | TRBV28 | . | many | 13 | TGTGCCAGCAGTTTATCCTCTGGGGAGACCCAGTACTTC | CASSLSSGETQYF
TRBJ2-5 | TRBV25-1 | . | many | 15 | TGTGCCAGCAGCCCTTCGCGGGGAAGACAAGAGACCCAGTACTTC | CASSPSRGRQETQYF
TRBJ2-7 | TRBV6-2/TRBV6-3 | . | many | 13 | TGTGCCAGCAGTACTCTCGGGGCCTACGAGCAGTACTTC | CASSTLGAYEQYF
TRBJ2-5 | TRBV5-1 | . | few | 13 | TGCGCCAGCAGCTCCGGGGGCCGGGAGACCCAGTACTTC | CASSSGGRETQYF
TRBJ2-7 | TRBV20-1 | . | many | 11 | TGCAGTGTGCAACAGGGCTACGAGCAGTACTTC | CSVQQGYEQYF
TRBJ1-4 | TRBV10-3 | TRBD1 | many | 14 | TGTGCCATCAGCGGGGGACAGGGTGAAGAAAAACTGTTTTTT | CAISGGQGEEKLFF
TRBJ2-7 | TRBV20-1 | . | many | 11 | TGCAGTGCTAGTCGCAGCTACGAGCAGTACTTC | CSASRSYEQYF
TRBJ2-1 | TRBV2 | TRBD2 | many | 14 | TGTGCCAGCAACGGGGGGGGGCCTTGGAATGAGCAGTTCTTC | CASNGGGPWNEQFF
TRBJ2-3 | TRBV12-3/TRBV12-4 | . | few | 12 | TGTGCCAGCAGTTTAAGGCTAGATACGCAGTATTTT | CASSLRLDTQYF
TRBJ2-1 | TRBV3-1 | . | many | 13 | TGTGCCAGCAGCCAAAGGGGACTGCCTGAGCAGTTCTTC | CASSQRGLPEQFF
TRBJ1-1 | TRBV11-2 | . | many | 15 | TGTGCCAGCAGCTTAGTGGGGGGAGTGGACACTGAAGCTTTCTTT | CASSLVGGVDTEAFF
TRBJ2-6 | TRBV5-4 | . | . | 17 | TGTGCCAGCAGCCCTCGGGGTTCGAGCTCTGGGGCCAACGTCCTGACTTTC | CASSPRGSSSGANVLTF
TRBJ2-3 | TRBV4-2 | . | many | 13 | TGTGCCAGCAGCCAAGAAGTAAGGGTCGAGCGTCTTTTT | CASSQEVRVERLF
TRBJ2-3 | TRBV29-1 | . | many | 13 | TGCAGCGTTGACAGGGGTAAACGAGATACGCAGTATTTT | CSVDRGKRDTQYF